This T cell receptor beta chain was retrieved from a study of cytomegalovirus exposure and HLA in healthy donors. Points from the study as a whole: There were over 150 TCR beta chains listed as cytomegalovirus-associated. Most sequenced TCRs were rare (though some public TCRs occurred in many donors).

Generated by immunoSEQ multiplex PCR, the TCRdb table keeps only in-frame clones and is missing some. The sample lists 80,000 to 100,000 clones, roughly 84% occurring once. As to this clone: Its antigen is undetermined.

The CDR3 totals 15 residues. Germline CDR1 and CDR2: SGHAT and FQDESV (reference sequence). V was shortened by 1 base and J by 1 base, with 11 bases between the two germline ends. The TCR sequence derives from a man aged 18 to 30 in good health and CMV-seropositive. The sample taken for sequencing was PBMCs. V gene TRBV11-1 combines with J gene TRBJ2-7, with TRBD2 as a possible D gene (6 bases). CDR3 DNA sequence: TGTGCCAGCAGCTTAGGGGGACTTGAATCCTACGAGCAGTACTTC. Translation gives CASSLGGLESYEQYF.